A single sample is the source of the 26 T cell receptor beta chains below, sequenced in a study of Tregs in tolerant kidney transplant recipients. Antigens for these TCRs are unknown. Sequencing used immunoSEQ multiplex PCR; TCRdb keeps in-frame clones, though not all of them. The repertoire holds about 16,000 clones, with approximately 61% as singletons. The sample comprised Tregs from blood cultured with allogeneic cells. The receptors derive from a human donor in good health.

The chain uses TRBV7-2 and TRBJ2-3; D uncertain. Germline CDR1 and CDR2: SGHTA and FQGNSA. This CDR3 is 13 amino acids long. The ends were cut back, 4 bases at V and 1 base at J, with 6 bases in the middle. CDR3 nucleotide sequence: TGTGCCAGCAGCTCACTCCGCACAGATACGCAGTATTTT. Its translation is CASSSLRTDTQYF.

The chain uses TRBV10-3 and TRBJ2-7; 7 nucleotides line up with TRBD2. There are 13 residues in the CDR3. Losses at the gene ends were 8 bases for V and 3 bases for J; bases not matched to a gene: 7. Per germline, CDR1 ENHRY and CDR2 SYGVKD. CDR3 DNA: TGTGCCATCTCGGACTGGGGGGGCTACGAGCAGTACTTC. Amino acids: CAISDWGGYEQYF.

In the case of this clone: A read error may produce the germline difference seen at one junction end. The chain couples TRBV7-3 to TRBJ2-2, with a tentative D call TRBD2 (5 bases). The CDR3 spans 16 residues. Germline CDR1 reads SGHTA; CDR2 reads FQGTGA. The CDR3 DNA reads TGTGCCAGCAGCTTAAATAACCCGGCGAACACCGGGGAGCTGCTTTTT. It specifies CASSLNNPANTGELLF.

Turning to this clone: This sequence may be a read error, since a much larger clone differs from it by one base. The rearrangement links TRBV11-3 to TRBJ2-2; D is ambiguous. Germline V CDR1 and CDR2: SGHNT, YENEEA. There are 13 residues in the CDR3. Between the trimmed V and J ends, which lost 3 bases and 2 bases, there was a span of 4 bases. The CDR3 sequence is CASSFKNTGELFF. As DNA, the CDR3 is TGTGCCAGCAGCTTCAAAAACACCGGGGAGCTGTTTTTT.

The chain carries TRBV5-1 and TRBJ2-1; 11 nucleotides agree with TRBD2. The CDR3 has 15 amino acids. V shed 4 bases and J 9 bases; nucleotides not matched to a gene: 9. Germline V lookup: CDR1 SGHRS, CDR2 YFSETQ. The CDR3 sequence: CASSTSSGGRGEQFF. The CDR3 nucleotides read TGCGCCAGCAGCACCTCTAGCGGGGGGCGGGGTGAGCAGTTCTTC.

The chain links TRBV5-8 to TRBJ2-6, with D perhaps TRBD1 (5 bases). This CDR3 has 15 residues. The V and J ends lost 7 bases and 5 bases respectively, with 16 bases between them. CDR1 is SGHTS, CDR2 YDEGEE, per germline. CDR3 loop: CASLDTQSRANVLTF. Written as DNA, the CDR3 is TGTGCCAGCCTGGACACACAAAGTCGGGCCAACGTCCTGACTTTC. The full variable domain, its missing parts supplied by reference TRBV5-8 and TRBJ2-6, is EAGVTQSPTHLIKTRGQQATLRCSPISGHTSVYWYQQALGLGLQFLLWYDEGEERNRGNFPPRFSGRQFPNYSSELNVNALELEDSALYLCASLDTQSRANVLTFGAGSRLTVL.

This clone has a single count. V usage is TRBV6-1 and J usage is TRBJ2-5; D possibly corresponds to TRBD2 (6 bases). This CDR3 region has 15 residues. Per the germline V gene, CDR1 is MNHNS and CDR2 is SASEGT. V dropped 7 bases and J dropped 5 bases, with 20 bases sitting between them. The CDR3 DNA sequence: TGTGCCAGCACTCTCGGCGGCTCGGGGAGGGAGACCCAGTACTTC. Translating gives CASTLGGSGRETQYF.

This clone occurred a few times. This chain links TRBV27 with TRBJ1-2, with a weak D call TRBD1 (6 bases). Per the germline V gene, CDR1 is MNHEY and CDR2 is SMNVEV (reference sequence). The CDR3 covers 16 residues. V lost 5 bases and J 2 bases, leaving 18 bases between the germline ends. The DNA for the CDR3 is TGTGCCAGCAGTCGGATACCGGGACATTTAAACTATGGCTACACCTTC. Its protein product is CASSRIPGHLNYGYTF.

This chain uses TRBV10-3 with TRBJ2-1; 14 nucleotides align to TRBD2. The germline CDR1 and CDR2 sequences are ENHRY and SYGVKD. The junction had 3 bases not matched to a gene; V was cut back by 6 bases and J by 8 bases. The CDR3 consists of 14 residues. The CDR3 DNA reads TGTGCCATCAGGGGGGGACTAGCGGGAGATGAGCAGTTCTTC. Translating it yields CAIRGGLAGDEQFF.

This clone was detected a few times. This chain joins TRBV6-5 and TRBJ1-2; D is uncertain. This CDR3 has 12 amino acids. V dropped 5 bases and J dropped 7 bases, with 11 bases sitting between them. Germline V gene lookup returns CDR1 MNHEY and CDR2 SVGAGI. The CDR3 region has the DNA TGTGCCAGCAGTATAGGTGTGGGTGGCTACACCTTC. Amino acids: CASSIGVGGYTF.

The rearrangement links TRBV19 to TRBJ1-5, with D unclear. Germline values: CDR1 LNHDA, CDR2 SQIVND (reference sequence). The CDR3 totals 13 residues. The V end lost 0 bases, the J end lost 6 bases, and 6 bases lay between the germline ends. In nucleotides, the CDR3 is TGTGCCAGTAGTATAGATGGGCCTCAGCCCCAGCATTTT. This encodes CASSIDGPQPQHF.

By sample fraction, this clone is medium-sized. This rearrangement joins TRBV27 to TRBJ2-7; 9 bases map to TRBD2. The V gene's germline CDR1 is MNHEY and CDR2 SMNVEV (reference sequence). The J segment lost 7 bases and the V segment lost 2 bases, leaving 9 bases of the junction unmatched. There are 15 residues in the CDR3. For the CDR3, the DNA is TGTGCCAGCAGTTTAATGCTAGCGGGGACCTGGGAGCAGTACTTC. It is translated as CASSLMLAGTWEQYF.

The chain is built from TRBV6-5 and TRBJ2-5, with 9 bases aligning to TRBD1. Per germline, CDR1 MNHEY and CDR2 SVGAGI. The CDR3 consists of 14 residues. The trim removed 0 bases at V and 5 bases at J, leaving 1 base unmatched. Here the CDR3 DNA reads TGTGCCAGCAGTTACTCGACAGGGGGGGAGACCCAGTACTTC. Translation: CASSYSTGGETQYF.

The CDR3 region is CSARSPLHF. CDR3 coding DNA: TGCAGTGCTAGGTCACCCCTCCACTTT. The chain employs TRBV20-1 and TRBJ1-6; D is unresolved. This CDR3 spans 9 amino acids. Germline CDR1 is DFQATT and CDR2 is SNEGSKA (reference sequence). Trimming cost V 3 bases and J 10 bases, with 1 base left between them.

The chain is built from TRBV5-4 and TRBJ1-2, with D unclear. Germline V gene data show CDR1 as SGHNT and CDR2 as YYREEE (reference sequence). The CDR3 extends over 13 amino acids. Deletions cut 2 bases from V and 5 bases from J, with 10 bases between. DNA for the CDR3: TGTGCCAGCAGCTTTCGGGGTCCGTATGGCTACACCTTC. This encodes CASSFRGPYGYTF.

The rearrangement uses TRBV5-6 and TRBJ2-2; D perhaps matches TRBD1 (6 bases). The CDR3 consists of 12 residues. CDR1 and CDR2 (germline): SGHDT, YYEEEE. Trimming took 2 bases from V and 10 from J, leaving 9 bases between them. The CDR3 sequence: CASSFGQLELFF. The CDR3 nucleotides are TGTGCCAGCAGCTTCGGACAGCTGGAGCTGTTTTTT. The full variable domain, its missing parts supplied by reference TRBV5-6 and TRBJ2-2, is DAGVTQSPTHLIKTRGQQVTLRCSPKSGHDTVSWYQQALGQGPQFIFQYYEEEERQRGNFPDRFSGHQFPNYSSELNVNALLLGDSALYLCASSFGQLELFFGEGSRLTVL.

This chain uses TRBV5-5 with TRBJ2-7; D not certain. V gave up 4 bases and J gave up 2 bases, with 7 bases separating them. The CDR3 is 12 amino acids. The V gene's germline CDR1 is SGHKS and CDR2 YYEKEE (reference sequence). CDR3 protein: CASSLLPYEQYF. CDR3 nucleotide sequence: TGTGCCAGCAGCCTTTTACCCTACGAGCAGTACTTC.

By share, this clone ranks as medium-sized (0.01 to 0.1%). CDR3 loop: CASSQDLRGSSGDYGYTF. The CDR3 bases are TGCGCCAGCAGCCAAGATCTCCGGGGCAGTTCTGGGGACTATGGCTACACCTTC. The chain couples TRBV4-3 to TRBJ1-2; D possibly corresponds to TRBD1 (5 bases). CDR3 length: 18 residues. The V gene's germline CDR1 is LGHNA and CDR2 YSLEER. With 0 bases removed from V and 3 bases from J, the gap between germline ends came to 20 bases.

The rearrangement uses TRBV5-4 and TRBJ2-6; 10 bases are shared with TRBD1. The germline V gene has CDR1 SGHNT and CDR2 YYREEE (reference sequence). This CDR3 region has 18 residues. With 4 bases clipped from V and 3 bases from J, the junction kept 10 bases outside the gene matches. CDR3 protein: CASSPTGTGAGGANVLTF. DNA for the CDR3: TGTGCCAGCAGCCCCACCGGGACAGGGGCGGGTGGGGCCAACGTCCTGACTTTC. Using reference TRBV5-4 and TRBJ2-6 for the parts outside the CDR3, the full variable domain is ETGVTQSPTHLIKTRGQQVTLRCSSQSGHNTVSWYQQALGQGPQFIFQYYREEENGRGNFPPRFSGLQFPNYSSELNVNALELDDSALYLCASSPTGTGAGGANVLTFGAGSRLTVL.

This chain joins TRBV5-6 and TRBJ2-7; 11 bases fit TRBD2. The CDR3 is 15 residues long. J was trimmed by 1 base and V by 2 bases; bases with no gene match: 2. Germline values: CDR1 SGHDT, CDR2 YYEEEE. The CDR3 sequence is CASSFSGGVSYEQYF. DNA of the CDR3: TGTGCCAGCAGCTTTAGCGGGGGGGTATCCTACGAGCAGTACTTC.

This clone was counted a few times. The chain links TRBV18 to TRBJ2-7; 8 nucleotides align to TRBD1. The CDR3 totals 14 residues. The ends lost 5 bases at V and 3 bases at J; junction bases unmatched: 6. Germline V gene sequence: CDR1 KGHSH, CDR2 LQKENI. CDR3 nucleotides: TGTGCCAGCTCAACAGGACAGGGTTACTACGAGCAGTACTTC. Translation gives CASSTGQGYYEQYF.

The chain is built from TRBV2 and TRBJ1-2; perhaps TRBD1 as D (6 bases). The germline V gene has CDR1 SNHLY and CDR2 FYNNEI. The CDR3 is 13 residues long. V lost 6 bases and J 5 bases, leaving 13 bases between the germline ends. CDR3 loop: CASRYRAWYGYTF. Here the CDR3 DNA reads TGTGCCAGCAGGTACAGGGCTTGGTATGGCTACACCTTC.

This sequence joins TRBV6-5 and TRBJ1-2, with 7 bases lining up with TRBD1. The CDR3 runs 15 residues. With V trimmed by 10 bases and J by 0 bases, 11 bases remained unmatched. From germline, CDR1 is MNHEY and CDR2 SVGAGI. The CDR3 reads CAIRGTDRSNYGYTF. DNA for the CDR3: TGTGCCATCAGGGGGACAGACCGATCTAACTATGGCTACACCTTC.

This clone turned up a few times. The rearrangement uses TRBV7-6 and TRBJ1-1; D unresolved. Germline CDR1 is SGHVS and CDR2 is FNYEAQ. The CDR3 has 17 residues. V was pared by 4 bases and J by 2 bases, with 20 bases between. Here the CDR3 reads CASSSPGGPSLNTEAFF. The CDR3, as DNA: TGTGCCAGCAGCTCGCCAGGAGGACCGAGTCTTAACACTGAAGCTTTCTTT.

The genes are TRBV30 and TRBJ2-3; 9 bases map to TRBD2. From germline, CDR1 is GTSNPN and CDR2 SVGIG (reference sequence). The CDR3 covers 15 residues. The V gene end was trimmed by 4 bases and the J gene end by 0 bases; junction bases not matched to a gene: 5. The CDR3 loop reads CAWMSGRTSTDTQYF. The CDR3 nucleotides are TGTGCCTGGATGAGCGGGAGGACTAGCACAGATACGCAGTATTTT.

In its sample, this clone was seen once. V usage is TRBV4-3 and J usage is TRBJ2-5; 8 bases map to TRBD1. Germline V lookup: CDR1 LGHNA, CDR2 YSLEER. J lost 5 bases, V lost 0 bases, and 5 bases had no gene match. The CDR3 loop spans 15 amino acids. This CDR3 is CASSQDWNRGETQYF. The CDR3 coding sequence is TGCGCCAGCAGCCAAGATTGGAACAGGGGGGAGACCCAGTACTTC.